What follows are 29 T cell receptor delta chains derived from one specimen sequenced in a study of γδ T cells in repeated Plasmodium falciparum infection. TCRdb re-identified clones in the multiplex PCR reads via CATT. The sample carries 50,000 or so delta-chain clones, about 1.6% recorded once. Flow sorting of PBMC yielded separate Vgamma9/Vdelta2+ and Vdelta2-negative gammadelta T cell populations for bulk repertoire analysis. Sequencing was done on a sample of gamma-delta T cells from blood. The receptors originated from a pool of human donors (malaria-infected and uninfected, not separated).

Turning to this clone: The TCRdb protein, from a much larger clone, departs from this DNA's translation at residue 10, likely by read error; the protein shown derives from the DNA. The chain couples TRDV1 to TRDJ3; D not resolved. Germline loops: CDR1 TSWWSYY, CDR2 QGS. The V and J ends lost 3 bases and 0 bases respectively, with 15 bases between them. There are 19 residues in the CDR3. CDR3 sequence reads: CALGESLLRSSWDTRQMFF. DNA of the CDR3: TGTGCTCTTGGGGAGTCTCTATTGAGATCCTCCTGGGACACCCGACAGATGTTTTTC.

In the case of this clone: TCRdb's protein, taken from a much larger clone, differs from this DNA's translation at residue 9, likely owing to a read error; the protein displayed comes from the DNA. The chain joins TRDV1 to TRDJ1; the match to TRDD3 covers 10 bases. Germline V gene lookup returns CDR1 TSWWSYY and CDR2 QGS. This CDR3 is built from 20 residues. The ends lost 5 bases at V and 1 base at J; junction bases unmatched: 19. CDR3 coding DNA: TGTGCTCTTGGGTGTCCTTCCCTCAGACTTACTGGGGGATGCACCGATAAACTCATCTTT. It codes for CALGCPSLRLTGGCTDKLIF.

The sample holds a few counts of this clone. One base separates it from a far larger clone, so it is likely a read error. Other DNA sequences within the sample encode an identical CDR3. The J gene is TRDJ1, the V gene TRDV1, with D possibly matching TRDD3 (6 bases). As TCRdb names no J gene, one was assigned here on the basis of a DNA match to germline. The CDR3 loop spans 21 amino acids. The germline V and J ends were trimmed by 3 bases and 1 base, with 30 bases remaining between them. Germline-derived CDR1 and CDR2 are TSWWSYY and QGS. The CDR3 nucleotides are TGTGCTCTTGGGGAGCTAAGGCACTACTTCGGATACCTGAGGCCCACCGATAAACTCATCTTT. Protein: CALGELRHYFGYLRPTDKLIF.

As for this clone: TCRdb's protein for this DNA is that of a much larger clone and differs from the translation at residue 14, likely a read error; the protein shown is the DNA translation. J is TRDJ1 and V is TRDV1; the D gene is possibly TRDD3 (8 bases). The CDR3 totals 23 residues. V gave up 3 bases and J gave up 0 bases, with 35 bases separating them. Germline CDR1 and CDR2: TSWWSYY and QGS. The CDR3 nucleotides read TGTGCTCTTGGGGACAACATTCCTACTCTGCCTGGGGGAACCCCGTCGTACACCGATAAACTCATCTTT. Its protein is CALGDNIPTLPGGTPSYTDKLIF.

By share of the sample, this clone is medium-sized. This CDR3 is also generated by other DNA sequences in the sample. The J gene is TRDJ1, the V gene TRDV1, with 11 bases identical to TRDD3. The CDR3 spans 21 residues. CDR1 is TSWWSYY, CDR2 QGS, per germline. Germline trimming cut 5 bases from V and 11 bases from J; bases unmatched to any gene: 31. CDR3 bases: TGTGCTCTTGGGAAGGGGGCCTCATCCTACCGGCTCGTTGGGGGATACGTTAAGCTCATCTTT. This encodes CALGKGASSYRLVGGYVKLIF.

In this sample, this clone turned up many times. A read error likely explains why the TCRdb protein, taken from a much larger clone, differs from this DNA's translation at residue 11; the protein shown is translated from the DNA. The chain combines TRDV1 with TRDJ1; D may be TRDD2 (5 bases). The J gene comes from matching the DNA to germline here; TCRdb lacks it. This CDR3 has 18 residues. CDR1 TSWWSYY and CDR2 QGS come from the germline V gene. V was trimmed by 3 bases and J by 2 bases, leaving 22 bases between them. In nucleotides, the CDR3 is TGTGCTCTTGGGGAGCTTAGGTCCCCTACTTCGGGTACCGATAAACTCATCTTT. It specifies CALGELRSPTSGTDKLIF.

This clone has just a few counts. A read error is likely here: a far larger clone is one base away. It is unclear where the CDR3 begins or ends on the DNA, so no DNA is shown, and the CDR3 is as TCRdb lists it. J gene calling gave no result, while the V gene is TRDV1; whether TRDD3, the table's D call, matches the DNA was not checked. The CDR3 adds up to 20 amino acids, both ends counted. Germline CDR1 and CDR2: TSWWSYY and QGS. The CDR3 spells CALGEFGPGIRGAYTDKLIF.

This clone was counted ten times or more. Other DNA sequences of this sample code for an identical CDR3. The chain uses TRDV1 and TRDJ1, with TRDD2 as a possible D gene (6 bases). The CDR3 is 17 residues long. The germline V gene has CDR1 TSWWSYY and CDR2 QGS. V shed 4 bases and J shed 8 bases, with 26 bases lying between them. CDR3 DNA sequence: TGTGCTCTTGGGGTATTGCCTTCCGACGCACTTCGGGACAAACTCATCTTT. It translates to CALGVLPSDALRDKLIF.

This clone showed up just a few times. One base separates it from a far larger clone, so it is likely a read error. The identical CDR3 is also encoded by other nucleotide sequences in the sample. Called V gene: TRDV2; the J gene was not called; the table assigns TRDD3, which was not confirmed against the DNA. The germline gives CDR1 GEAIGNYY, CDR2 EKD. The length of the CDR3 is 17 residues. The CDR3 is CACDTGRGDQYTDKLIF. The CDR3, as DNA: TGTGCCTGTGACACCGGGAGGGGGGACCAGTACACCGATAAACTTATCTTT.

As regards this clone: TCRdb has a much larger clone's protein, which differs at residue 8 from the translation of this DNA, likely because of a read error; what is shown is the protein translated from the DNA. The chain recombines TRDV1 with TRDJ1; a possible D gene is TRDD3 (6 bases). Here the J gene was assigned by germline matching of the DNA, as TCRdb has none. V lost 6 bases and J 0 bases, leaving 20 bases between the germline ends. Germline V gives CDR1 TSWWSYY, CDR2 QGS. The CDR3 consists of 17 residues. CDR3 region: CALGIIWAIRYTDKLIF. CDR3 DNA sequence: TGTGCTCTTGGAATTATCTGGGCGATACGTTACACCGATAAACTCATCTTT.

This clone was counted only a few times. TCRdb's entry gives the protein of a much larger clone, which mismatches this DNA's translation at residue 6, likely from a read error; the protein reported here is translated from the DNA. The gene calls are TRDV1 and TRDJ1; 8 bases fit TRDD3. Matching the DNA to germline supplied the J gene, which TCRdb does not give. After removal of 9 bases from V and 0 bases from J, the junction contained 21 bases not matched to a gene. This CDR3 has 19 residues. Germline CDR1 and CDR2: TSWWSYY and QGS. CDR3 bases: TGTGCTCTAGACGAGGTTCCCCTTGACTGGGGGGGATACACCGATAAACTCATCTTT. The encoded protein is CALDEVPLDWGGYTDKLIF.

Comment on this clone: TCRdb's listed protein matches a much larger clone and diverges from this DNA's translation at residues 4 and 10, likely through a read error; the protein shown comes from the DNA. This chain links TRDV1 with TRDJ1; D may match TRDD2 or TRDD3 (5 bases each). No J gene was available from TCRdb, and it was assigned here by a germline match of the DNA. This CDR3 is built from 19 residues. The germline V gene has CDR1 TSWWSYY and CDR2 QGS. CDR3 region: CALEERFLAMGTHTDKLIF. In DNA, the CDR3 is TGTGCTCTTGAGGAACGGTTCCTGGCGATGGGGACCCACACCGATAAACTCATCTTT.

Ten or more counts support this clone. TCRdb has a much larger clone's protein, which differs at residue 4 from the translation of this DNA, likely because of a read error; what is shown is the protein translated from the DNA. The chain joins TRDV2 to TRDJ1; no clear D. Since TCRdb gives no J gene, matching the DNA to germline was used here to assign it. CDR1 GEAIGNYY and CDR2 EKD come from the germline V gene. Trimming pared 6 bases from V and 9 bases from J, leaving 19 bases between. The CDR3 loop spans 13 amino acids. CDR3 amino acids: CACYVRRVPELIF. For the CDR3, the DNA is TGTGCCTGTTACGTCCGACGGGTCCCCGAACTCATCTTT.

This clone was recorded a few times. TCRdb has a much larger clone's protein, which differs at residue 4 from the translation of this DNA, likely because of a read error; what is shown is the protein translated from the DNA. The chain couples TRDV2 to TRDJ1; no definite D call. TCRdb does not report a J gene; here it was assigned by matching the DNA to germline references. The germline V gene encodes CDR1 GEAIGNYY and CDR2 EKD. This CDR3 has 13 amino acids. The DNA of the CDR3 is TGTGCCTGTGTCACCTTACTAGGGGATAAACTCATCTTT. Translating it yields CACVTLLGDKLIF.

This clone has more than one count but fewer than ten. The protein TCRdb lists belongs to a much larger clone and differs from this DNA's translation at residue 13, which points to a read error; the protein shown is made from the DNA. This chain connects TRDV1 to TRDJ1; D is undetermined. The J gene, absent from TCRdb, was called here by matching the DNA to germline. The V gene's germline CDR1 is TSWWSYY and CDR2 QGS. CDR3 length equals 16 residues. For the CDR3, the DNA is TGTGCTCTCGCCATTAGGTATAAGCGATCCACCGATAGACTCATCTTT. Protein sequence: CALAIRYKRSTDRLIF.

This clone occurred many times. The chain has TRDV2 and TRDJ1, with D possibly matching TRDD3 (6 bases). The CDR3 is made up of 19 amino acids. CDR1 is GEAIGNYY, CDR2 EKD, per germline. V shed 0 bases and J shed 0 bases, with 22 bases lying between them. CDR3 in amino acids: CACDTVSGEGDEYTDKLIF. CDR3 coding DNA: TGTGCCTGTGACACCGTGTCCGGGGAGGGGGACGAGTACACCGATAAACTCATCTTT.

On this clone itself: A far bigger clonotype differs at one base, so this is likely a read error. Additional DNA sequences in this sample encode the identical CDR3. J is TRDJ1 and V is TRDV1, with 8 bases matching TRDD3. TCRdb offers no J gene call, so here the DNA was matched to germline to obtain one. Per the germline V gene, CDR1 is TSWWSYY and CDR2 is QGS. The J segment lost 4 bases and the V segment lost 0 bases, leaving 22 bases of the junction unmatched. The CDR3 has 21 residues. The CDR3 region is CALGELPTRTGGYRMGDKLIF. In DNA form, the CDR3 reads TGTGCTCTTGGGGAACTACCTACCCGTACTGGGGGGTACCGCATGGGCGATAAACTCATCTTT.

This clone was seen many times. This probably arose from a read error, given a far larger clone one base away. The same CDR3 can be traced to other DNA sequences in this sample. The rearrangement joins TRDV1 to TRDJ1, with TRDD3 matching over 10 bases. No J gene was available from TCRdb, and it was assigned here by a germline match of the DNA. The CDR3 has 22 amino acids. Losses at the gene ends were 6 bases for V and 7 bases for J; bases not matched to a gene: 32. Germline V gene lookup returns CDR1 TSWWSYY and CDR2 QGS. The CDR3 sequence: CALGGGLPLIGGDWGIGTKLIF. CDR3 bases: TGTGCTCTTGGAGGCGGCCTTCCCCTTATAGGAGGTGACTGGGGGATCGGGACTAAACTCATCTTT.

This clone was seen many times. This probably arose from a read error, given a far larger clone one base away. The same CDR3 is also encoded by other DNA sequences in this sample. This chain links TRDV1 with TRDJ1; D is undetermined. There are 16 residues in the CDR3. Looked up from germline, CDR1 is TSWWSYY and CDR2 is QGS. V gave up 2 bases and J gave up 0 bases, with 13 bases separating them. The CDR3: CALGETRAAYTDKLIF. The CDR3 DNA follows: TGTGCTCTTGGGGAAACGAGGGCCGCGTACACCGATAAACTCATCTTT.

This clone was counted many times. The chain recombines TRDV1 with TRDJ1; D could derive from TRDD2 or TRDD3 (9 bases each). The ends were cut back, 3 bases at V and 0 bases at J, with 38 bases in the middle. Germline CDR1 TSWWSYY, CDR2 QGS. The CDR3 has 24 residues. The CDR3 region is CALGDRGLPTFLGDWRSYTDKLIF. The CDR3 DNA sequence: TGTGCTCTTGGGGACCGCGGCCTTCCTACTTTTCTGGGGGATTGGAGGTCCTACACCGATAAACTCATCTTT.

This clone was picked up many times. This sequence is one base from a far larger clone and is likely a read error. The same CDR3 is also encoded by other DNA sequences in this sample. The V call is TRDV1, the J call TRDJ1; 7 nucleotides match TRDD3. This CDR3 contains 24 residues. Looked up from germline, CDR1 is TSWWSYY and CDR2 is QGS. The chain's CDR3 is CALGELEFYLFRGGIHHITDKLIF. CDR3 bases: TGTGCTCTTGGGGAACTCGAGTTTTACCTGTTCAGAGGTGGGATACACCACATCACCGATAAGCTCATCTTT.

To note about this clone: TCRdb shows a much larger clone's protein in place of this DNA's translation, and the two differ at residue 7, likely through a read error; the protein shown is translated from the DNA. The chain carries TRDV2 and TRDJ1; 13 bases map to TRDD3. In the absence of a J gene in TCRdb, the DNA was matched to germline to assign it here. J was trimmed by 0 bases and V by 0 bases; bases with no gene match: 15. The CDR3 has 21 amino acids. Per the germline V gene, CDR1 is GEAIGNYY and CDR2 is EKD. The CDR3 reads CACDTLDTGGYGEAYTDKLIF. DNA for the CDR3: TGTGCCTGTGACACCCTGGATACTGGGGGATACGGGGAGGCTTACACCGATAAACTCATCTTT.

This clone was seen repeatedly, ten times or more. The chain is built from TRDV2 and TRDJ1; 10 nucleotides agree with TRDD3. TCRdb supplies no J gene; here it was assigned by aligning the nucleotide sequence to germline. V trimming: 5 bases; J trimming: 8 bases; junction bases outside the gene matches: 16. CDR1 is GEAIGNYY and CDR2 is EKD in the germline V gene. The CDR3 has 16 residues. The chain's CDR3 is CACASLGDTKGKKLIF. CDR3 in DNA: TGTGCCTGTGCTAGTTTGGGGGATACTAAAGGAAAGAAACTCATCTTT.

This clone has a handful of counts. Given a far larger clone just one base away, this is likely a sequencing read error. Additional DNA sequences in this sample encode the identical CDR3. The chain employs TRDV2 and TRDJ3; TRDD3 agrees at 12 bases. The J gene is absent in TCRdb and was assigned here via DNA matching to germline. This CDR3 is built from 21 residues. The J segment lost 0 bases and the V segment lost 4 bases, leaving 12 bases of the junction unmatched. Germline CDR1 and CDR2: GEAIGNYY and EKD. For the CDR3, the DNA is TGTGCCTGTGAGTCCGTGCTGGGGGATACGCGTAGCTCCTGGGACACCCGACAGATGTTTTTC. It specifies CACESVLGDTRSSWDTRQMFF.

This clone has at least ten counts. The TCRdb record carries a much larger clone's protein, which differs from this DNA's translation at residue 7; a read error is the likely cause, and the protein listed here is the DNA translation. The genes are TRDV2 and TRDJ3, with 7 positions matching TRDD3. The J gene was not available in TCRdb and was assigned here by matching the DNA to germline segments. V lost 3 bases and J lost 1; bases outside the gene matches: 20. The CDR3 length is 22 residues. CDR1 and CDR2 (germline): GEAIGNYY, EKD. CDR3 residues: CACDDVRSEDTNSSWDTRQMFF. DNA of the CDR3: TGTGCCTGTGACGACGTCCGATCCGAGGATACGAACTCATCCTGGGACACCCGACAGATGTTTTTC.

The rearrangement joins TRDV1 to TRDJ1; a weak D match, TRDD3 (7 bases). The J gene comes from matching the DNA to germline here; TCRdb lacks it. Trimming left V 2 bases short and J 2 bases short, with 39 bases between. The CDR3 extends over 24 amino acids. The germline gives CDR1 TSWWSYY, CDR2 QGS. The chain's CDR3 is CALGELGHPVLPGGSDTSTDKLIF. The CDR3 nucleotides read TGTGCTCTTGGGGAATTGGGACACCCGGTACTTCCTGGGGGCTCTGATACGTCGACCGATAAACTCATCTTT.

In this sample, this clone turned up a few times. The amino acid sequence in TCRdb belongs to a much larger clone and departs from this DNA's translation at residue 18, likely a sequencing read error; the sequence shown is translated from the DNA. The chain joins TRDV1 to TRDJ1, with no clear D. TCRdb lists no J gene, so it was determined here by aligning the DNA to germline. The V end lost 3 bases, the J end lost 2 bases, and 37 bases lay between the germline ends. Germline CDR1 is TSWWSYY and CDR2 is QGS. The CDR3 has 23 residues. CDR3 bases: TGTGCTCTTGGGGAGGGCCATCTACGCACCCGAGGTATCACCGCGTACGCTACCGATAAACTCATCTTT. This gives the protein CALGEGHLRTRGITAYATDKLIF.

In the case of this clone: The protein that TCRdb holds for this DNA derives from a much larger clone and differs from the translated DNA at residue 4, which likely indicates a read error; the protein shown here is translated from the DNA. The chain uses TRDV1 and TRDJ1; 8 nucleotides agree with TRDD3. TCRdb does not report a J gene; here it was assigned by matching the DNA to germline references. V trimming: 9 bases; J trimming: 0 bases; junction bases outside the gene matches: 15. The CDR3 is 17 amino acids. CDR1 is TSWWSYY, CDR2 QGS, per germline. The CDR3 sequence: CALHLGDPNHYTDKLIF. The CDR3 nucleotides read TGTGCTCTCCACCTGGGGGACCCAAACCACTACACCGATAAACTCATCTTT.

This clone showed up just a few times. The amino acid sequence in TCRdb belongs to a much larger clone and departs from this DNA's translation at residue 12, likely a sequencing read error; the sequence shown is translated from the DNA. This chain connects TRDV1 to TRDJ1; 10 positions match TRDD3. TCRdb leaves out the J gene; it was filled in here by matching the DNA to germline. V shed 2 bases and J 3 bases; nucleotides not matched to a gene: 21. CDR1 TSWWSYY and CDR2 QGS come from the germline V gene. The CDR3 runs 21 residues. CDR3 protein: CALGEADRPFHYTGGSDKLIF. CDR3 nucleotides: TGTGCTCTTGGGGAAGCCGACCGGCCCTTCCATTATACTGGGGGATCCGATAAACTCATCTTT.